This T cell receptor (beta chain) is from a study of human T cells and chemical hapten exposure. Across the whole study: After 6 days, upper back 0.01% DPC patch tests were scored. Per-sample variation in TCR yield stemmed mainly from small pooled library volume differences.

As to time point: pre-sensitization, week 0. Treatment specified: therapeutic diphenylcyclopropenone sensitization with weekly scalp DPC. From whole blood left unfractionated, total RNA was extracted. Germline CDR1 and CDR2: MNHNS and SASEGT. Trimming shortened V by 2 bases and J by 3 bases, and 5 bases separated the two germline ends. The CDR3 is 13 residues long. This clonotype has a handful of counts. The antigen is not known. Whole-study results and caveats: Versus controls, expanded TCRs had significantly more large CDR3 similarity clusters.

TCRdb independently ran MiXCR on the RACE reads; one entry per CDR3 protein. The sample yields about 290,000 distinct CDR3 sequences, around 7% seen once. V gene TRBV6-1 combines with J gene TRBJ1-5, with no clear D. The sample here was whole blood, taken in connection with sensitization to the hapten diphenylcyclopropenone (DPC). This receptor was identified in a man between 18 and 29 years old with alopecia areata. Some clones in this sample may be carry-over from other donors' samples. The DNA of the CDR3 is TGTGCCAGCAGTGAATGGGTCAATCAGCCCCAGCATTTT. Translating it yields CASSEWVNQPQHF.